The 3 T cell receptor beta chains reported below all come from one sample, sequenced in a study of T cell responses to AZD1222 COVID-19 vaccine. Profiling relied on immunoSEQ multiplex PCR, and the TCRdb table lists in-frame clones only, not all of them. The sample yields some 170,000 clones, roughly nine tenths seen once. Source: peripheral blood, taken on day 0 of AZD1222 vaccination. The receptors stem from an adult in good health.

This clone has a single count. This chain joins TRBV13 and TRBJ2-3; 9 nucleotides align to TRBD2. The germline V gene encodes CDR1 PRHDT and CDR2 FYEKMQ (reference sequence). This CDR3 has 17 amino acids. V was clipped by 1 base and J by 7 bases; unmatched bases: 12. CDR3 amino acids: CASSLASSLAGQHTQYF. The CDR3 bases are TGTGCCAGCAGCTTAGCAAGCAGTCTAGCGGGGCAACATACGCAGTATTTT. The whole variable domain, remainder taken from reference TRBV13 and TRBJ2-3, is AAGVIQSPRHLIKEKRETATLKCYPIPRHDTVYWYQQGPGQDPQFLISFYEKMQSDKGSIPDRFSAQQFSDYHSELNMSSLELGDSALYFCASSLASSLAGQHTQYFGPGTRLTVL.

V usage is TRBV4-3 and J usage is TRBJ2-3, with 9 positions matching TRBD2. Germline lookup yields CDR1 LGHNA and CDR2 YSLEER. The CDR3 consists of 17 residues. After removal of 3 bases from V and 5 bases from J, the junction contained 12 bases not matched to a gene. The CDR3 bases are TGCGCCAGCAGCCAGGAAACTAGCGGGTACACCGGAGATACGCAGTATTTT. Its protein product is CASSQETSGYTGDTQYF.

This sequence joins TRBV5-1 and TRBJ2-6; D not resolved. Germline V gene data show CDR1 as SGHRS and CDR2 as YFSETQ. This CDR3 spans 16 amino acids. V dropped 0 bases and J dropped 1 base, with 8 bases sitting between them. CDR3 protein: CASSLDLASGANVLTF. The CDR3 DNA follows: TGCGCCAGCAGCTTGGATCTGGCGTCTGGGGCCAACGTCCTGACTTTC.